These T cell receptor beta chains were read from a single sample in a study of radiation and T cells in renal cell carcinoma. Some clones are missing from TCRdb's copy, which holds only in-frame ones; the method was immunoSEQ multiplex PCR. The sample shows about 140,000 clones, 75% to 90% of them seen only once. The sequenced sample was blood, obtained from a patient whose treatment included radiotherapy and nephrectomy. These receptors all stem from a woman aged 45 to 65 with renal cell carcinoma. Each CDR3 is given with its conserved first and last residue. A D gene is named only where the DNA matches it firmly. Size tells how often a clone was seen (once, few, many) or the class of an expanded clone, and some rows leave it out.

TRBV29-1	TRBJ2-5	-	TRBD2	CSVVGRGFQETQYF	TGCAGCGTGGTAGGGCGGGGGTTCCAAGAGACCCAGTACTTC
TRBV14	TRBJ1-2	-	-	CASSTTVYGYTF	TGTGCCAGCAGTACGACGGTCTATGGCTACACCTTC
TRBV6-1	TRBJ1-5	-	-	CASSEVRLNQPQHF	TGTGCCAGCAGTGAGGTCAGGCTAAATCAGCCCCAGCATTTT
TRBV2	TRBJ1-5	-	-	CASGWDGRNQPQHF	TGTGCCAGCGGTTGGGACGGACGGAATCAGCCCCAGCATTTT
TRBV2	TRBJ1-2	-	-	CARSGGGYTF	TGTGCCAGGAGCGGAGGTGGCTACACCTTC
TRBV9	TRBJ2-5	-	-	CASSVEGRETQYF	TGTGCCAGCAGCGTAGAGGGGAGAGAGACCCAGTACTTC
TRBV2	TRBJ1-2	few	-	CASRWGAGNYGYTF	TGTGCCAGCAGGTGGGGGGCAGGGAACTATGGCTACACCTTC
TRBV7-2	TRBJ2-1	-	-	CASSLPSYNEQFF	TGTGCCAGCAGCCTACCTTCCTACAATGAGCAGTTCTTC
TRBV9	TRBJ1-1	-	-	CASSVVSRAEAFF	TGTGCCAGCAGCGTAGTGTCTCGGGCTGAAGCTTTCTTT
TRBV4-1	TRBJ1-1	-	-	CASSQEGRAGEAFF	TGCGCCAGCAGCCAAGAGGGAAGGGCGGGTGAAGCTTTCTTT
TRBV5-6	TRBJ1-2	-	-	CASSGRTGTALYGYTF	TGTGCCAGCAGCGGACGTACCGGGACGGCTCTCTATGGCTACACCTTC
TRBV9	TRBJ2-3	-	-	CASSVGDHTQYF	TGTGCCAGCAGCGTAGGGGATCATACGCAGTATTTT
TRBV7-9	TRBJ1-1	-	-	CASSPKTGNTEAFF	TGTGCCAGCAGTCCAAAAACAGGGAACACTGAAGCTTTCTTT
TRBV7-9	TRBJ2-3	-	-	CASSLEGPRTDTQYF	TGTGCCAGCAGCTTGGAGGGGCCCCGCACAGATACGCAGTATTTT
TRBV6-5	TRBJ1-1	-	TRBD1	CAMKGTGNTEAFF	TGTGCCATGAAAGGGACAGGGAACACTGAAGCTTTCTTT
TRBV28	TRBJ2-7	-	TRBD1	CASSYLLGGQLYEQYF	TGTGCCAGCAGTTATCTCCTAGGGGGACAGCTCTACGAGCAGTACTTC
TRBV7-7	TRBJ2-7	-	-	CASSLLDMGEQYF	TGTGCCAGCAGCTTACTTGACATGGGGGAGCAGTACTTC
TRBV14	TRBJ2-7	-	-	CASSQGTGTYFF	TGTGCCAGCAGCCAGGGAACCGGGACCTACTTCTTC
TRBV6-5	TRBJ1-2	-	-	CASSYSDWGYTF	TGTGCCAGCAGTTACTCGGACTGGGGCTACACCTTC
TRBV7-9	TRBJ2-1	-	-	CASSLVGGLVGPYNEQFF	TGTGCCAGCAGCTTGGTCGGGGGGCTAGTGGGCCCTTACAATGAGCAGTTCTTC
TRBV7-2	TRBJ2-7	-	-	CASSLVRYEQYF	TGTGCCAGCAGCTTAGTCCGTTACGAGCAGTACTTC
TRBV6-1	TRBJ1-2	-	-	CASSGRGGYTF	TGTGCCAGCAGTGGGAGGGGCGGCTACACCTTC
TRBV11-2	TRBJ1-4	once	-	CASSLTSRAELFF	TGTGCCAGCAGCTTAACGTCCCGTGCAGAACTGTTTTTT
TRBV11-2	TRBJ1-3	-	-	CASSHDSSGNTIYF	TGTGCCAGCAGCCACGACAGCTCTGGAAACACCATATATTTT
TRBV6-1	TRBJ2-5	-	TRBD1	CASSRDRGRETQYF	TGTGCCAGCAGTCGGGACAGGGGGCGAGAGACCCAGTACTTC
TRBV19	TRBJ2-5	-	-	CASKPGDFPVETQYF	TGTGCCAGCAAACCCGGGGACTTCCCAGTTGAGACCCAGTACTTC
TRBV10-2	TRBJ1-6	-	TRBD1	CASSESFLGTGNSPLHF	TGCGCCAGCAGTGAGTCGTTTTTAGGGACAGGGAATTCACCCCTCCACTTT
TRBV7-6	TRBJ1-5	-	-	CASSPPGQSNQPQHF	TGTGCCAGCAGCCCACCAGGACAGTCCAATCAGCCCCAGCATTTT
TRBV9	TRBJ2-3	-	TRBD2	CASSVATSGRSDTQYF	TGTGCCAGCAGCGTAGCAACTAGCGGGAGATCAGATACGCAGTATTTT
TRBV19	TRBJ2-1	-	TRBD2	CASSMGVSGRNEQFF	TGTGCCAGTAGTATGGGGGTTAGCGGGAGGAATGAGCAGTTCTTC
TRBV28	TRBJ1-1	-	TRBD1	CASSPGQENTEAFF	TGTGCCAGCAGCCCCGGACAGGAGAACACTGAAGCTTTCTTT
TRBV5-1	TRBJ2-2	-	-	CASSLDEGSTGELFF	TGCGCCAGCAGCTTGGACGAAGGGAGCACCGGGGAGCTGTTTTTT
TRBV7-9	TRBJ2-1	-	TRBD2	CASSLARAGGDREQFF	TGTGCCAGCAGCTTAGCGAGAGCGGGAGGGGATCGTGAGCAGTTCTTC
TRBV19	TRBJ1-3	-	-	CASSLGDAGSGNTIYF	TGTGCCAGTAGTTTAGGCGACGCCGGCTCTGGAAACACCATATATTTT
TRBV5-4	TRBJ1-1	-	TRBD1	CASSSVDRASEAFF	TGTGCCAGCAGCTCGGTAGACAGGGCATCTGAAGCTTTCTTT
TRBV9	TRBJ1-1	-	-	CASSVVQGKNTEAFF	TGTGCCAGCAGCGTAGTACAGGGCAAAAACACTGAAGCTTTCTTT
TRBV6-5	TRBJ2-1	-	TRBD1	CASSRQGRKQFF	TGTGCCAGCAGCCGACAGGGTAGAAAACAGTTCTTC
TRBV30	TRBJ1-3	-	-	CAWSVGGRPGIF	TGTGCCTGGAGTGTGGGGGGGCGCCCAGGGATTTTT
TRBV30	TRBJ1-6	-	TRBD1	CAWSGSGTANSPLHF	TGTGCCTGGAGTGGATCCGGGACAGCCAATTCACCCCTCCACTTT
TRBV6-4	TRBJ2-2	-	-	CASSRKPNLNTGELFF	TGTGCCAGCAGTCGAAAACCTAATTTGAACACCGGGGAGCTGTTTTTT